This T cell receptor beta chain was captured in a study of blood T cell repertoires in COVID-19. Study-level background: There were acute and convalescent COVID-19 samples, and they came from the United States, Italy and Spain. From T cells, B-cell-depleted T cells, or PBMCs came the material, which was cDNA or gDNA.

Trimming removed 4 bases from V and 0 bases from J, with 21 bases in between. Per germline, CDR1 LNHDA and CDR2 SQIVND (reference sequence). The CDR3 totals 18 residues. While infection was still active, Seattle patients were enrolled and then followed longitudinally. Source study methods: Estimation of nucleated cell counts was performed using reference gene primer amplification. Produced via immunoSEQ multiplex PCR; TCRdb's table is partial and in-frame only. D and trimming were read from the DNA, whereas the V and J calls and clone size are those reported in that table. Here the sample spans about 120,000 clones, approximately 85% being singletons.

The sample comprised peripheral blood. This sequence was found in a man aged 25 to 45 with COVID-19, enrolled during active disease. The J gene is TRBJ1-1, the V gene TRBV19; no clear D gene. Here the CDR3 reads CASSTQVGWEVMNTEAFF. The CDR3 DNA is TGTGCCAGTAGTACCCAAGTAGGCTGGGAGGTTATGAACACTGAAGCTTTCTTT. Drawing the rest from reference TRBV19 and TRBJ1-1, the complete variable domain is DGGITQSPKYLFRKEGQNVTLSCEQNLNHDAMYWYRQDPGQGLRLIYYSQIVNDFQKGDIAEGYSVSREKKESFPLTVTSAQKNPTAFYLCASSTQVGWEVMNTEAFFGQGTRLTVV.